This T cell receptor beta chain was observed in a study of identical twins. Study outcomes and limitations: One should note that invariant MAIT and iNKT cells could partly confound zero-insertion analyses. Monozygotic twin pairs showed more out-of-frame TCR alpha sharing than models estimated.

Germline CDR1 is LGHDT and CDR2 is YNNKEL (reference sequence). V lost 0 bases to trimming and J lost 4 bases; unmatched junction nucleotides: 3. This CDR3 comprises 16 residues. Comment on this clonotype: As yet, its antigen is unknown.

TCRdb recomputed calls from the 5' RACE reads with MiXCR, one row per CDR3 protein. The profile shows fewer than 250,000 distinct CDR3 sequences, 6% to 8.5% of them singletons. The same specimen was also included in a second study, on yellow fever vaccine responses in identical twins.

Specimen: CD8+ T cells sorted from blood. This receptor was identified in a woman between 18 and 30 years old in good health. The chain couples TRBV3-1 to TRBJ1-3, with 10 positions matching TRBD1. The CDR3 region is CASSQDGTGAGNTIYF. The CDR3 DNA sequence: TGTGCCAGCAGCCAAGACGGGACAGGGGCCGGAAACACCATATATTTT. Full variable domain (missing parts from reference TRBV3-1 and TRBJ1-3): DTAVSQTPKYLVTQMGNDKSIKCEQNLGHDTMYWYKQDSKKFLKIMFSYNNKELIINETVPNRFSPKSPDKAHLNLHINSLELGDSAVYFCASSQDGTGAGNTIYFGEGSWLTVV.